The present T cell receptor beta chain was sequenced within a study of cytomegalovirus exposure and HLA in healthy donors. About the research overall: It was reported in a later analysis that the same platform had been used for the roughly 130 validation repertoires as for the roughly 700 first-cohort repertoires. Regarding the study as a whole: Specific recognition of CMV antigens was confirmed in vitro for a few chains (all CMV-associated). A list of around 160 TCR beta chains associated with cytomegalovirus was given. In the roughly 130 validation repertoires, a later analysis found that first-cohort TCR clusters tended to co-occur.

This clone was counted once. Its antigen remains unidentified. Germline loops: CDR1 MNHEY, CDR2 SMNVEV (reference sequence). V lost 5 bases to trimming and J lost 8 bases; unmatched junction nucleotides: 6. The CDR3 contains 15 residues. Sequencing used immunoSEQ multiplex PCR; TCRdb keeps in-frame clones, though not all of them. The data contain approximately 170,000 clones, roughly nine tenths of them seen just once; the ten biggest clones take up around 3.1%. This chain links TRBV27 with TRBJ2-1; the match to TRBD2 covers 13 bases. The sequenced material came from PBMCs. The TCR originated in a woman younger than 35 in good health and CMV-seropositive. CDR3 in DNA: TGTGCCAGCAGTGGGAGACTAGCGGGAGGCCATGAGCAGTTCTTC. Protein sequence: CASSGRLAGGHEQFF.